These 29 T cell receptor beta chains were sequenced from one sample in a study of beta chain features in type 1 diabetes. The whole isolated RNA underwent reverse transcription, so sequencing captured expressed TCRB transcripts. Profiling relied on immunoSEQ multiplex PCR, and the TCRdb table lists in-frame clones only, not all of them. In the table there are 250,000 or so clones, 68% of which are singletons. Material for sequencing was naive CD4+ T cells from blood. The receptor set was obtained from a man younger than 40 in good health.

The chain links TRBV6-5 to TRBJ2-7; tentative D call: TRBD1 (6 bases). The CDR3 sequence is 15 residues long. CDR1 and CDR2 (germline): MNHEY, SVGAGI. The germline V and J ends were trimmed by 7 bases and 3 bases, with 19 bases remaining between them. The CDR3 loop reads CASNRGRDTLYEQYF. Written as DNA, the CDR3 is TGTGCCAGCAATAGAGGTCGGGACACCCTCTACGAGCAGTACTTC.

The chain links TRBV2 to TRBJ2-4, with D unresolved. The CDR3 extends over 10 amino acids. V lost 6 bases and J lost 5, with 2 bases in between. CDR1 SNHLY and CDR2 FYNNEI come from the germline V gene. This CDR3 is CASSENIQYF. CDR3 DNA sequence: TGTGCCAGCAGCGAAAACATTCAGTACTTC.

Only one count was recorded for this clone. The rearrangement joins TRBV7-9 to TRBJ2-5; TRBD2 aligns across 7 bases. There are 12 residues in the CDR3. Losses at the gene ends were 7 bases for V and 13 bases for J; bases not matched to a gene: 12. Germline CDR1 is SEHNR and CDR2 is FQNEAQ (reference sequence). DNA for the CDR3: TGTGCCAGCACCACCGTAGGGGACTACTCGTACTTC. It is translated as CASTTVGDYSYF.

The rearrangement joins TRBV10-3 to TRBJ1-1; no reliable D call. Trimming took off 0 bases at V and 6 bases at J, with 11 bases between the two ends. This CDR3 is built from 14 residues. CDR1 and CDR2 from the germline V gene are ENHRY and SYGVKD. CDR3 loop: CAISESGQLPEAFF. CDR3 nucleotides: TGTGCCATCAGTGAGTCGGGTCAGCTACCTGAAGCTTTCTTT.

V is TRBV2 and J is TRBJ1-3; unclear D gene. The V and J ends lost 1 base and 0 bases respectively, with 7 bases between them. CDR3 length: 15 residues. Germline V gene lookup returns CDR1 SNHLY and CDR2 FYNNEI. CDR3 sequence reads: CASSEEGVSGNTIYF. The CDR3 DNA sequence: TGTGCCAGCAGTGAAGAGGGCGTCTCTGGAAACACCATATATTTT.

This clone has only one observation. The J gene is TRBJ2-5, the V gene TRBV5-4, with 10 bases aligning to TRBD1. Trimming at V came to 4 bases and at J to 5 bases, leaving 11 bases not matched to a gene. Germline V gene lookup returns CDR1 SGHNT and CDR2 YYREEE (reference sequence). The CDR3 is made up of 16 amino acids. CDR3 coding DNA: TGTGCCAGCAGCGGTACAGGGACAGGGGCCGGGGAGACCCAGTACTTC. This gives the protein CASSGTGTGAGETQYF.

The chain recombines TRBV20-1 with TRBJ2-1; D ambiguous. CDR3 length: 11 amino acids. V dropped 3 bases and J dropped 7 bases, with 7 bases sitting between them. Per the germline V gene, CDR1 is DFQATT and CDR2 is SNEGSKA (reference sequence). The chain's CDR3 is CSASKLNEQFF. CDR3 DNA sequence: TGCAGTGCTAGTAAGCTAAATGAGCAGTTCTTC.

V gene TRBV11-2 combines with J gene TRBJ2-1; D not resolved. The CDR3 totals 14 residues. CDR1 is SGHAT and CDR2 is FQNNGV in the germline V gene. Trimming cost V 5 bases and J 7 bases, with 15 bases left between them. The CDR3 coding sequence is TGTGCCAGCAGCCCCCAAGGGCGAGGAAATGAGCAGTTCTTC. Protein: CASSPQGRGNEQFF.

The V and J genes are TRBV7-2 and TRBJ2-5; 7 bases line up with TRBD1. Germline V gene lookup returns CDR1 SGHTA and CDR2 FQGNSA. J gave up 0 bases and V 8 bases, and 6 bases lay outside the gene matches. CDR3 length equals 14 residues. CDR3 coding DNA: TGTGCCAGCCGAAGGGGGACAGACCAAGAGACCCAGTACTTC. Translated, it gives CASRRGTDQETQYF.

This chain uses TRBV30 with TRBJ2-2, with D unresolved. Germline V gene lookup returns CDR1 GTSNPN and CDR2 SVGIG (reference sequence). The CDR3 has 14 amino acids. Trimming stripped 2 bases from V and 0 bases from J, with 7 bases between. In DNA, the CDR3 is TGTGCCTGGAGTACGATTCCGAACACCGGGGAGCTGTTTTTT. Translating it yields CAWSTIPNTGELFF.

The V gene is TRBV27, the J gene TRBJ2-1; 7 bases match TRBD2. The CDR3 is made up of 17 amino acids. Germline CDR1 reads MNHEY; CDR2 reads SMNVEV (reference sequence). V was pared by 3 bases and J by 6 bases, with 14 bases of the junction left unmatched. CDR3 region: CASSFLPQAGVINEQFF. Written as DNA, the CDR3 is TGTGCCAGCAGTTTCCTTCCCCAGGCGGGAGTCATCAATGAGCAGTTCTTC.

The gene calls are TRBV6-5 and TRBJ2-7, with a weak D call TRBD2 (5 bases). The CDR3 has 13 amino acids. With 7 bases removed from V and 3 bases from J, the gap between germline ends came to 13 bases. The V gene's germline CDR1 is MNHEY and CDR2 SVGAGI. CDR3 DNA sequence: TGTGCCAGCACTCCGGGAAGCGACTACGAGCAGTACTTC. It specifies CASTPGSDYEQYF.

The V call is TRBV7-9, the J call TRBJ2-7, with TRBD1 as a possible D gene (5 bases). The V end lost 5 bases, the J end lost 6 bases, and 11 bases lay between the germline ends. The germline V gene encodes CDR1 SEHNR and CDR2 FQNEAQ (reference sequence). The CDR3 has 12 residues. The chain's CDR3 is CASSPGFLEQYF. The DNA of the CDR3 is TGTGCCAGCAGCCCAGGGTTCCTCGAGCAGTACTTC.

The rearrangement uses TRBV25-1 and TRBJ1-1; maybe TRBD1 (5 bases). V lost 6 bases and J lost 8, with 13 bases in between. CDR3 length: 12 amino acids. Germline lookup yields CDR1 MGHDK and CDR2 SYGVNS. The CDR3 here is CASRGGGGEAFF. The CDR3 bases are TGTGCCAGCAGAGGTGGGGGAGGAGAAGCTTTCTTT.

This clone was detected only a few times. The V gene is TRBV29-1, the J gene TRBJ2-7; perhaps TRBD1 as D (6 bases). The CDR3 totals 11 residues. Per the germline V gene, CDR1 is SQVTM and CDR2 is ANQGSEA. V gave up 4 bases and J gave up 6 bases, with 10 bases separating them. CDR3 coding DNA: TGCAGCGTTGCAGGGGTCGGCGAGCAGTACTTC. Translating it yields CSVAGVGEQYF.

This clone has a handful of counts. This sequence joins TRBV7-9 and TRBJ2-1, with D uncertain. From germline, CDR1 is SEHNR and CDR2 FQNEAQ (reference sequence). The CDR3 covers 12 residues. V lost 3 bases to trimming and J lost 9 bases, with 9 bases between them. The CDR3 sequence is CASSLAAGEQFF. In DNA form, the CDR3 reads TGTGCCAGCAGCTTGGCGGCTGGTGAGCAGTTCTTC. The whole variable domain, filled in from reference TRBV7-9 and TRBJ2-1, reads DTGVSQNPRHKITKRGQNVTFRCDPISEHNRLYWYRQTLGQGPEFLTYFQNEAQLEKSRLLSDRFSAERPKGSFSTLEIQRTEQGDSAMYLCASSLAAGEQFFGPGTRLTVL.

This clone was seen more than once but under ten times. The chain uses TRBV13 and TRBJ2-1; D unclear. This CDR3 has 16 amino acids. V lost 1 base and J 0 bases, leaving 10 bases between the germline ends. The germline CDR1 and CDR2 sequences are PRHDT and FYEKMQ (reference sequence). CDR3 sequence reads: CASSLVGPGSYNEQFF. In DNA, the CDR3 is TGTGCCAGCAGCTTAGTGGGCCCCGGCTCCTACAATGAGCAGTTCTTC.

The chain recombines TRBV28 with TRBJ2-2, with a possible D match to TRBD1 (5 bases). The CDR3 has 16 residues. CDR1 is MDHEN and CDR2 is SYDVKM in the germline V gene. Deletions cut 1 base from V and 2 bases from J, with 11 bases between. CDR3 DNA sequence: TGTGCCAGCAGTTTATTCAAGACAGCAAACACCGGGGAGCTGTTTTTT. As protein: CASSLFKTANTGELFF.

V gene TRBV25-1 combines with J gene TRBJ1-2, with D unresolved. The germline V and J ends were trimmed by 4 bases and 4 bases, with 4 bases remaining between them. Germline V lookup: CDR1 MGHDK, CDR2 SYGVNS. This CDR3 region has 11 residues. The CDR3 reads CASSALYGYTF. CDR3 in DNA: TGTGCCAGCAGTGCCCTCTATGGCTACACCTTC.

The chain combines TRBV5-6 with TRBJ2-5; maybe TRBD2 (6 bases). Germline V gene data show CDR1 as SGHDT and CDR2 as YYEEEE. Trimming took 2 bases from V and 7 from J, leaving 12 bases between them. The length of the CDR3 is 13 residues. The CDR3 loop reads CASSFSQGGTQYF. The CDR3 DNA sequence: TGTGCCAGCAGCTTTTCGCAGGGAGGGACCCAGTACTTC.

This chain connects TRBV2 to TRBJ2-7; D is ambiguous. CDR3 length equals 11 residues. Trimming pared 4 bases from V and 6 bases from J, leaving 7 bases between. Germline CDR1 SNHLY, CDR2 FYNNEI. Written as DNA, the CDR3 is TGTGCCAGCAGTGTCGCCAGCGAGCAGTACTTC. Translation: CASSVASEQYF.

The chain joins TRBV28 to TRBJ2-7; 14 nucleotides line up with TRBD2. Germline lookup yields CDR1 MDHEN and CDR2 SYDVKM. The V segment lost 6 bases and the J segment 8 bases; nucleotides outside the gene matches: 6. The CDR3 consists of 14 residues. The CDR3 spells CASRETSGRAQQYF. CDR3 sequence (DNA): TGTGCCAGCAGAGAGACTAGCGGGAGGGCACAGCAGTACTTC.

This clone was picked up a small number of times. Other nucleotide sequences in the sample specify the same CDR3. The chain links TRBV29-1 to TRBJ2-6, with TRBD1 identical over 8 bases. This CDR3 has 14 residues. CDR1 and CDR2 from the germline V gene are SQVTM and ANQGSEA. Unmatched junction bases numbered 3, after V lost 6 bases and J lost 2 bases. The CDR3 DNA reads as TGCAGCGTGGAACAGGGGGCTGGGGCCAACGTCCTGACTTTC. Translating it yields CSVEQGAGANVLTF.

In this sample, this clone turned up a few times. The same CDR3 can be traced to other DNA sequences in this sample. The chain links TRBV29-1 to TRBJ2-1, with 7 nucleotides matching TRBD2. The CDR3 runs to 13 residues. The V segment lost 7 bases and the J segment 3 bases; nucleotides outside the gene matches: 6. Looked up from germline, CDR1 is SQVTM and CDR2 is ANQGSEA. The CDR3 loop is CSAVAGVYNEQFF. The CDR3 DNA is TGCAGCGCCGTAGCGGGCGTCTACAATGAGCAGTTCTTC.

This rearrangement joins TRBV29-1 to TRBJ2-3, with 13 bases fitting TRBD2. In germline, CDR1 is SQVTM, CDR2 ANQGSEA. This CDR3 region has 15 residues. The V and J ends lost 5 bases and 1 base, in that order; junction bases with no gene match: 3. In nucleotides, the CDR3 is TGCAGCGTTTCCGGGACTAGCGGGGGCACAGATACGCAGTATTTT. Translation: CSVSGTSGGTDTQYF.

J is TRBJ2-1 and V is TRBV29-1; maybe TRBD2 (6 bases). With 4 bases removed from V and 4 bases from J, the gap between germline ends came to 14 bases. CDR1 SQVTM and CDR2 ANQGSEA come from the germline V gene. The CDR3 totals 14 residues. The CDR3 protein is CSVARLVAYNEQFF. As DNA, the CDR3 is TGCAGCGTTGCTCGACTAGTGGCTTACAATGAGCAGTTCTTC.

The chain recombines TRBV7-9 with TRBJ1-1; TRBD1 might be the D (5 bases). The germline gives CDR1 SEHNR, CDR2 FQNEAQ (reference sequence). The CDR3 length is 13 residues. V lost 5 bases, J lost 1 base, and 8 bases lay in between. The CDR3, as DNA: TGTGCCAGCAGCCGCCAGGGGAACACTGAAGCTTTCTTT. Its translation is CASSRQGNTEAFF.

This chain links TRBV4-1 with TRBJ1-4; D not resolved. The CDR3 loop spans 14 amino acids. The V gene lost 5 bases and the J gene lost 8 bases, with 15 bases spanning the gap. Germline V CDR1 and CDR2: MGHRA, YSYEKL. CDR3 protein: CASSKVGFQEKLFF. The CDR3 nucleotides are TGCGCCAGCAGCAAAGTAGGGTTTCAGGAAAAACTGTTTTTT.

The rearrangement joins TRBV15 to TRBJ2-1, with TRBD2 matching 9 bases. Germline CDR1 LNHNV, CDR2 YYDKDF (reference sequence). The CDR3 consists of 17 residues. Trimming at V came to 1 base and at J to 8 bases, leaving 12 bases not matched to a gene. CDR3: CATSRAPSGILGDEQFF. The DNA of the CDR3 is TGTGCCACCAGCAGAGCCCCTAGCGGGATCCTAGGGGATGAGCAGTTCTTC.